This TCR beta chain was profiled in a study of Ad26.COV2.S vaccination and SARS-CoV-2 variants. Study context: Among those in the COV1001 Ad26.COV2.S trial arm was the donor. Each vaccinee took Ad26.COV2.S intramuscularly, once or twice 56 days apart.

Measured with immunoSEQ multiplex PCR; TCRdb has only the in-frame clones, and not every one. The table lists about 350,000 clones, approximately 90% of them singletons. General study findings and limits: In vaccinated individuals, spike-specific CD8+ and CD4+ T cell responses reportedly displayed substantial breadth.

Concerning this clone itself: Its matching antigen is unknown.

Treatment meaning: about 20 received Ad26.COV2.S at low or high dose, single or two shots; about 5 received placebo; per-sample allocation not given. Sampling was done on day 63 after the first vaccine or placebo injection. In Boston, the donor was an adult between 18-55 years of age. V shed 5 bases and J shed 0 bases, with 17 bases lying between them. The CDR3 length is 17 residues. Per the germline V gene, CDR1 is MNHEY and CDR2 is SVGEGT. Source: peripheral blood, taken in a trial of Ad26.COV2.S vaccine versus placebo. The chain combines TRBV6-2 or TRBV6-3 with TRBJ2-1; tentative D call: TRBD1 (5 bases). The sequence derives from a person between 18 and 59 years old who received the Ad26.COV2.S COVID-19 vaccine or a placebo. CDR3 loop: CASSHRWEGDSYNEQFF. The CDR3 DNA is TGTGCCAGCAGTCACCGGTGGGAAGGGGACTCCTACAATGAGCAGTTCTTC.